A selection of T cell receptor beta chains follows, all from one sample in a study of cytomegalovirus exposure and HLA in healthy donors. Measured with immunoSEQ multiplex PCR; TCRdb has only the in-frame clones, and not every one. The sample includes some 130,000 clones, under 90% of them seen just once. The sequencing input was PBMCs. The source of these receptors is a man between 18 and 35 years old in good health and CMV-seronegative. CDR3s include the opening cysteine and the closing phenylalanine or tryptophan. The order of the fields is clone size, V gene, D gene, J gene, CDR3 DNA, CDR3 protein. A D gene is named only where the DNA matches it firmly. Where a row states a size, it is once, few, many or the class of an expanded clone; other rows omit it.

>-|TRBV5-1|TRBD1|TRBJ2-1
TGCGCCAGCAGCGGAGGGACAGGGCGCCACAATGAGCAGTTCTTC
CASSGGTGRHNEQFF
>-|TRBV5-1|-|TRBJ2-1
TGCGCCAGCAGCACGCGGGGCAATGAGCAGTTCTTC
CASSTRGNEQFF
>-|TRBV5-1|-|TRBJ1-4
TGCGCCAGCAGCCCCACCAGGGGTGAAAAACTGTTTTTT
CASSPTRGEKLFF
>-|TRBV28|-|TRBJ1-2
TGTGCCAGCAGTTTATCGGGGCAGGGGAGAGGAGGCTACACCTTC
CASSLSGQGRGGYTF
>-|TRBV4-3|-|TRBJ1-2
TGCGCCAGCAGCCAAGATACAGGTACTAACTATGGCTACACCTTC
CASSQDTGTNYGYTF
>-|TRBV5-1|TRBD2|TRBJ2-1
TGCGCCAGCAGCCGGGCGCAAGCGGGGGTTACTTCTTACAATGAGCAGTTCTTC
CASSRAQAGVTSYNEQFF
>-|TRBV5-6|TRBD2|TRBJ2-1
TGTGCCAGCAGCTTTAGGACTAGCGGTTACAATGAGCAGTTCTTC
CASSFRTSGYNEQFF
>-|TRBV5-1|TRBD1|TRBJ2-3
TGCGCCAGCAGCCTGGGACAGGGGGCAGATACGCAGTATTTT
CASSLGQGADTQYF
>-|TRBV30|TRBD1|TRBJ1-1
TGTGCCTGGGACAGGGGAAGAAGCGACACTGAAGCTTTCTTT
CAWDRGRSDTEAFF
>-|TRBV27|TRBD2|TRBJ2-3
TGTGCCAGCAGTAACAGGGTATGGCTAGCGGGGCGATCTAGCACAGATACGCAGTATTTT
CASSNRVWLAGRSSTDTQYF
>-|TRBV6-5|-|TRBJ2-5
TGTGCCAGCAGCTCCTCCGGTGGCGGTGAGACCCAGTACTTC
CASSSSGGGETQYF
>-|TRBV28|-|TRBJ1-1
TGTGCCAGCAGTTTCAGGGGTCAAAACACTGAAGCTTTCTTT
CASSFRGQNTEAFF
>-|TRBV5-4|TRBD1|TRBJ2-1
TGTGCCAGCAGCATCCGGGACAGAAACAATGAGCAGTTCTTC
CASSIRDRNNEQFF
>-|TRBV7-2|-|TRBJ1-6
TGTGCCAGCCTTGGGGGGGGTCCAAGCTCCTATAATTCACCCCTCCACTTT
CASLGGGPSSYNSPLHF
>-|TRBV27|TRBD1|TRBJ1-5
TGTGCCAGCAGCGCATGGGGACAGGGGAAGGGTGATCAGCCCCAGCATTTT
CASSAWGQGKGDQPQHF
>-|TRBV30|-|TRBJ1-6
TGTGCCTGGGGCCATGATCATAATTCACCCCTCCACTTT
CAWGHDHNSPLHF
>few|TRBV7-9|TRBD2|TRBJ2-1
TGTGCCAGCAGCCTAACTAGCGGACCTTACAATGAGCAGTTCTTC
CASSLTSGPYNEQFF
>-|TRBV27|TRBD1|TRBJ1-1
TGTGCCAGCAGTTTCCAGGGGGCGGTCACTGAAGCTTTCTTT
CASSFQGAVTEAFF
>-|TRBV4-2|TRBD1|TRBJ1-4
TGTGCCAGCAGCCGAGAGCGGACAGGGAGGGGTGAAAAACTGTTTTTT
CASSRERTGRGEKLFF
>-|TRBV7-2|-|TRBJ2-2
TGTGCCAGCAGCATGACAGATAACACCGGGGAGCTGTTTTTT
CASSMTDNTGELFF
>-|TRBV6-6|-|TRBJ1-5
TGTGCCAGCAGTTACTTGGACAGAGAGAATCAGCCCCAGCATTTT
CASSYLDRENQPQHF
>-|TRBV30|-|TRBJ1-1
TGTGCCTGGAATGTCGAGGGAGGGGTGGGCACTGAAGCTTTCTTT
CAWNVEGGVGTEAFF
>once|TRBV7-9|TRBD2|TRBJ2-3
TGTGCCAGCAGCTTAGGGGGGGGACGCACAGATACGCAGTATTTT
CASSLGGGRTDTQYF
>-|TRBV5-4|-|TRBJ1-1
TGTGCCAGCAGCTTCCCGGGGAACACTGAAGCTTTCTTT
CASSFPGNTEAFF
>-|TRBV25-1|-|TRBJ1-1
TGTGCCAGCAGTGGGAGCGGAAACACTGAAGCTTTCTTT
CASSGSGNTEAFF
>few|TRBV9|-|TRBJ1-5
TGTGCCAGCAGCGTAGACACAGGGCCCCAGCATTTT
CASSVDTGPQHF
>-|TRBV10-3|TRBD2|TRBJ2-7
TGTGCCATTTTAACCGCGGGGGGCCAGGATTACGAGCAGTACTTC
CAILTAGGQDYEQYF
>-|TRBV6-4|TRBD2|TRBJ2-1
TGTGCCAGCAGTGACTCCCTAGCGGGGGGACCCAATGAGCAGTTCTTC
CASSDSLAGGPNEQFF
>-|TRBV29-1|-|TRBJ2-5
TGCAGCGTTGAGGTCCGGGACTTGGGGACCCAGTACTTC
CSVEVRDLGTQYF
>-|TRBV25-1|-|TRBJ1-2
TGTGCCAGCAGTAATCGGGACTACACCTTC
CASSNRDYTF
>-|TRBV9|TRBD1|TRBJ2-7
TGTGCCAGCAGCCCTCGGACAGGGTTCTCCTACGAGCAGTACTTC
CASSPRTGFSYEQYF
>-|TRBV14|-|TRBJ2-1
TGTGCCAGCAGCCAAGATTCAGGTTCCTACAATGAGCAGTTCTTC
CASSQDSGSYNEQFF
>-|TRBV19|-|TRBJ1-5
TGTGCCAGTAGTATAGTTGGGCAGGCTGTCGGTCAGCCCCAGCATTTT
CASSIVGQAVGQPQHF
>-|TRBV5-6|TRBD1|TRBJ2-2
TGTGCCAGCAGCTTACAGGGGGCGGACGGGGAGCTGTTTTTT
CASSLQGADGELFF
>-|TRBV11-2|-|TRBJ1-2
TGTGCCAGCAGCCTGTCGCAGGGAAGTTATGGCTACACCTTC
CASSLSQGSYGYTF
>-|TRBV6-1|TRBD1|TRBJ2-7
TGTGCCAGCAGTGATCGGACAGGGCTTGGGGAGCAGTACTTC
CASSDRTGLGEQYF
>-|TRBV28|-|TRBJ2-7
TGTGCCAGCAGTTTAGGTCCCTCAGGGATCTACGAGCAGTACTTC
CASSLGPSGIYEQYF
>-|TRBV14|-|TRBJ1-1
TGTGCCAGCAGCCCCGGACTGCGGAACACTGAAGCTTTCTTT
CASSPGLRNTEAFF